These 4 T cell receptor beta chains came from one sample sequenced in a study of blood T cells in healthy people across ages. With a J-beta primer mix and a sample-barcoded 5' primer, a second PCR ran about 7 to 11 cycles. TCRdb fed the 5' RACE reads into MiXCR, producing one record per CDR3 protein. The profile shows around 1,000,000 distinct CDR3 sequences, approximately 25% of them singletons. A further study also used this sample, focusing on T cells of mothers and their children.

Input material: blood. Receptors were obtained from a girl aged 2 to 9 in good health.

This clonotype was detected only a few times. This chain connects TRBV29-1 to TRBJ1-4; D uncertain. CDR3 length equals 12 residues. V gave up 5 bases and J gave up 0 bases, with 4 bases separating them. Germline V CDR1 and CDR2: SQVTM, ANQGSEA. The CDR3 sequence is CSVSATNEKLFF. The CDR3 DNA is TGCAGCGTTTCGGCAACTAATGAAAAACTGTTTTTT. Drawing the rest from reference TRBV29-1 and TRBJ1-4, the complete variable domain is SAVISQKPSRDICQRGTSLTIQCQVDSQVTMMFWYRQQPGQSLTLIATANQGSEATYESGFVIDKFPISRPNLTFSTLTVSNMSPEDSSIYLCSVSATNEKLFFGSGTQLSVL.

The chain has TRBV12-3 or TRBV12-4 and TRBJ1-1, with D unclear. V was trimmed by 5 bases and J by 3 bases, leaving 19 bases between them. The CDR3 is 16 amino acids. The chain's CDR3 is CASSTPLATGDTEAFF. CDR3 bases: TGTGCCAGCAGTACGCCCCTCGCGACCGGGGACACTGAAGCTTTCTTT.

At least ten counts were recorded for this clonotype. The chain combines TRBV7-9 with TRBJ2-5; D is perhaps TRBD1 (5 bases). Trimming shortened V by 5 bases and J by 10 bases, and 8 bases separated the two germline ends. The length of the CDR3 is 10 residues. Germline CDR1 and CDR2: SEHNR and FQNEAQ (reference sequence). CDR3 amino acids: CASSPDSQYF. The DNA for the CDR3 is TGTGCCAGCAGCCCCGACAGCCAGTACTTC.

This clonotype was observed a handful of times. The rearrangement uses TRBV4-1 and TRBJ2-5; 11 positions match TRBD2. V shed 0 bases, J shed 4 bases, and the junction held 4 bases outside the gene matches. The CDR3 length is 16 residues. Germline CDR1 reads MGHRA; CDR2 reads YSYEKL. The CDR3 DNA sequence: TGCGCCAGCAGCCAAGAGGAACTAGCGGGAGCAGAGACCCAGTACTTC. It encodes CASSQEELAGAETQYF.